The 13 T cell receptor beta chains below were found in one sample sequenced in a study of cytomegalovirus exposure and HLA in healthy donors. Only in-frame clones appear in the TCRdb table, and some are missing; sequencing was by immunoSEQ multiplex PCR. This sample has under 80,000 clones; roughly 90% occur once, and the top ten carry 1% to 1.5%. The sequencing sample was made of PBMCs. These receptor sequences come from a woman aged 18-35 years in good health and CMV-seronegative.

This chain links TRBV14 with TRBJ2-7; TRBD2 agrees at 12 bases. Germline loops: CDR1 SGHDN, CDR2 FVKESK. There are 15 residues in the CDR3. V trimming: 5 bases; J trimming: 2 bases; junction bases outside the gene matches: 4. The CDR3 DNA reads TGTGCCAGCAGCTCCGGACTAGCGGGGACCTACGAGCAGTACTTC. Translation: CASSSGLAGTYEQYF. Combining the CDR3 with reference TRBV14 and TRBJ2-7 gives the whole variable domain EAGVTQFPSHSVIEKGQTVTLRCDPISGHDNLYWYRRVMGKEIKFLLHFVKESKQDESGMPNNRFLAERTGGTYSTLKVQPAELEDSGVYFCASSSGLAGTYEQYFGPGTRLTVT.

The rearrangement joins TRBV30 to TRBJ1-2; no clear D gene. Germline CDR1 is GTSNPN and CDR2 is SVGIG (reference sequence). Trimming shortened V by 4 bases and J by 0 bases, and 9 bases separated the two germline ends. The CDR3 covers 13 residues. CDR3 in amino acids: CAWKAKANYGYTF. The DNA of the CDR3 is TGTGCCTGGAAAGCCAAAGCTAACTATGGCTACACCTTC. Filled out from reference TRBV30 and TRBJ1-2, the complete variable domain reads SQTIHQWPATLVQPVGSPLSLECTVEGTSNPNLYWYRQAAGRGLQLLFYSVGIGQISSEVPQNLSASRPQDRQFILSSKKLLLSDSGFYLCAWKAKANYGYTFGSGTRLTVV.

This clone came up once. CDR3 DNA sequence: TGTGCCAGCAGTCCACTGACAGGGGTTCATCAGCCCCAGCATTTT. Translating it yields CASSPLTGVHQPQHF. The chain joins TRBV6-5 to TRBJ1-5; 8 bases match TRBD1. CDR1 is MNHEY, CDR2 SVGAGI, per germline. V trimming: 5 bases; J trimming: 5 bases; junction bases outside the gene matches: 8. This CDR3 is 15 amino acids long.

The chain couples TRBV5-1 to TRBJ1-4, with D possibly being TRBD1 (5 bases). Per the germline V gene, CDR1 is SGHRS and CDR2 is YFSETQ. This CDR3 region has 14 residues. V was trimmed by 6 bases and J by 0 bases, leaving 9 bases between them. The CDR3 DNA reads TGCGCCAGCACCGGGGGAGCAACTAATGAAAAACTGTTTTTT. It specifies CASTGGATNEKLFF.

The chain has TRBV9 and TRBJ1-1; D perhaps matches TRBD1 (5 bases). Trimming removed 4 bases from V and 7 bases from J, with 17 bases in between. CDR1 and CDR2 from the germline V gene are SGDLS and YYNGEE. The CDR3 consists of 14 residues. CDR3 nucleotides: TGTGCCAGCAGCAGGACCAGAGGCGGGGGTGAAGCTTTCTTT. Translated: CASSRTRGGGEAFF.

In its sample, this clone was seen a few times. The chain carries TRBV25-1 and TRBJ1-4; 9 bases agree with TRBD1. Germline loops: CDR1 MGHDK, CDR2 SYGVNS. CDR3 length: 16 residues. The J segment lost 7 bases and the V segment lost 7 bases, leaving 13 bases of the junction unmatched. The CDR3 DNA is TGTGCCAGCACCATCCAGGGAGGGACAGGGCCTGAAAAACTGTTTTTT. It translates to CASTIQGGTGPEKLFF.

The chain combines TRBV18 with TRBJ2-3, with TRBD1 matching 8 bases. J gave up 5 bases and V 5 bases, and 6 bases lay outside the gene matches. CDR1 and CDR2 (germline): KGHSH, LQKENI. The CDR3 covers 14 residues. CDR3 sequence: CASSKGQELDTQYF. CDR3 nucleotide sequence: TGTGCCAGCTCAAAGGGACAGGAGCTAGATACGCAGTATTTT.

The chain links TRBV21-1 to TRBJ2-7; the table's D call TRBD1 went unverified against the DNA. TRBV21-1 is shown as a pseudogene. The CDR3 consists of 17 residues. The CDR3 DNA follows: TGTGCCAGCAGCTCCCCGGGACAGGGGGGGGATTACTACGAGCAGTACTTC. Amino acids: CASSSPGQGGDYYEQYF.

This chain joins TRBV30 and TRBJ2-3, with TRBD2 identical over 8 bases. The length of the CDR3 is 16 residues. The J segment lost 0 bases and the V segment lost 2 bases, leaving 7 bases of the junction unmatched. Germline-derived CDR1 and CDR2 are GTSNPN and SVGIG (reference sequence). DNA for the CDR3: TGTGCCTGGAGTTCTGGGACTAGGGGTAGCACAGATACGCAGTATTTT. This sequence encodes CAWSSGTRGSTDTQYF.

The chain uses TRBV7-2 and TRBJ1-4; 8 nucleotides match TRBD1. This CDR3 region has 14 residues. The germline V gene has CDR1 SGHTA and CDR2 FQGNSA. After removal of 5 bases from V and 7 bases from J, the junction contained 6 bases not matched to a gene. The CDR3 region has the DNA TGTGCCAGCAGCCCCGGGACAGGTCTTGAAAAACTGTTTTTT. Its protein is CASSPGTGLEKLFF.

This CDR3 is CASSLVGSGNTGELFF. The CDR3 nucleotides are TGTGCCAGCAGCTTGGTTGGTAGCGGGAACACCGGGGAGCTGTTTTTT. The gene calls are TRBV5-6 and TRBJ2-2; D is perhaps TRBD2 (6 bases). Trimming cost V 0 bases and J 1 base, with 10 bases left between them. The CDR3 has 16 residues. From germline, CDR1 is SGHDT and CDR2 YYEEEE.

For the CDR3, the DNA is TGTGCCAGCTCACCAAACCCGAGATATAACTATGGCTACACCTTC. This codes for CASSPNPRYNYGYTF. The chain employs TRBV18 and TRBJ1-2; D unclear. Germline values: CDR1 KGHSH, CDR2 LQKENI. This CDR3 has 15 residues. Trimming removed 2 bases from V and 1 base from J, with 11 bases in between.

The rearrangement links TRBV7-2 to TRBJ1-4; tentatively, D is TRBD1 (6 bases). V was trimmed by 1 base and J by 3 bases, leaving 9 bases between them. Germline values: CDR1 SGHTA, CDR2 FQGNSA. CDR3 size: 15 residues. The CDR3 nucleotides read TGTGCCAGCAGCTTAGTAGGGGGTGCTAATGAAAAACTGTTTTTT. Translating gives CASSLVGGANEKLFF.